A selection of T cell receptor beta chains follows, all from one sample in a study of blood T cell repertoires in COVID-19. The data were produced by immunoSEQ multiplex PCR, yet TCRdb's version contains in-frame clones alone and is incomplete. The data contain about 110,000 clones, 88% of them singletons. The sample comprised peripheral blood. The receptors were sampled from a woman aged 50 to 60 with acute or convalescent COVID-19. Both conserved end residues are trimmed from each CDR3.

TRBV6-1	TRBJ2-1	ASSESGGRENEQF
TRBV6-5	TRBJ1-2	ASRLQGNYGYT
TRBV6-5	TRBJ2-3	ATRGSTDTQY
TRBV6-5	TRBJ2-1	ASSYRDSNYNEQF
TRBV19	TRBJ1-5	ATTGQGGQPQH
TRBV6-5	TRBJ2-2	ASRATIQAGELF
TRBV18	TRBJ2-4	ASSPGLRRDIQY
TRBV18	TRBJ2-3	ASSRPAGGRPDTQY
TRBV29-1	TRBJ1-1	SVESTGKNTEAF
TRBV6-5	TRBJ1-1	ASKQGARGTEAF
TRBV19	TRBJ2-5	ASSTYGLAGEKETQY
TRBV18	TRBJ1-1	ASSQARGNTEAF
TRBV20-1	TRBJ2-4	SAGWRDIQY
TRBV30	TRBJ2-1	AWRGGFSYNEQF
TRBV6-5	TRBJ2-7	ASSYSSGSNEQY
TRBV2	TRBJ2-7	ASSKSSELAFRY
TRBV7-9	TRBJ2-6	ASSSILQGSGANVLT
TRBV2	TRBJ1-5	ASSDEGTSNQPQH
TRBV7-9	TRBJ1-1	ASSLYDTQWTEAF
TRBV9	TRBJ2-7	ASSVGRVLSYEQY
TRBV7-2	TRBJ1-5	ASSQKESAAQH
TRBV5-1	TRBJ1-2	ASTDGPANYGYT
TRBV6-5	TRBJ1-2	ASSPQGGRSGYT
TRBV21-1	TRBJ2-3	ASSSTSGPTDTQY
TRBV5-8	TRBJ2-1	ASSHSRPSYNEQF
TRBV30	TRBJ2-4	AWNSGSNIQY